Sequencing of this T cell receptor beta chain was carried out in a study of cytomegalovirus exposure and HLA in healthy donors. The CDR3 is 14 amino acids. With 5 bases clipped from V and 8 bases from J, the junction kept 10 bases outside the gene matches. In germline, CDR1 is SQVTM, CDR2 ANQGSEA. About this clone itself: The antigen is unknown.

Whole-study findings and limits: A later analysis showed TCR association rates differing by HLA locus, peaking at DRB1 and lowest at HLA-C.

The PCR contained 60 Vbeta and 13 Jbeta primers. Measured with immunoSEQ multiplex PCR; TCRdb has only the in-frame clones, and not every one. The sample contains about 150,000 clones, 73% of which appear only once. The clonotype was recovered from a woman between 18 and 29 years old in good health and CMV-seronegative. The sequencing sample was made of PBMCs. The V call is TRBV29-1, the J call TRBJ2-1; 9 bases are a match to TRBD1. CDR3 coding DNA: TGCAGCGTTTTACCGGGACAGGGCCCCGATGAGCAGTTCTTC. Its translation is CSVLPGQGPDEQFF.